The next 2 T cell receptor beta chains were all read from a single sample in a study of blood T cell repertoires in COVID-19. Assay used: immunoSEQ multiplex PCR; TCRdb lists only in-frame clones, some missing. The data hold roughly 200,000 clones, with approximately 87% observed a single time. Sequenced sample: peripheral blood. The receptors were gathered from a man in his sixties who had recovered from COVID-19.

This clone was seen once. CDR3 DNA sequence: TGCGCCAGCAGCTTGGGACAGACCTCTGGAAACACCATATATTTT. It encodes CASSLGQTSGNTIYF. The genes are TRBV5-1 and TRBJ1-3, with TRBD1 as a possible D gene (5 bases). This CDR3 has 15 amino acids. Germline V gives CDR1 SGHRS, CDR2 YFSETQ. Trimming shortened V by 0 bases and J by 0 bases, and 7 bases separated the two germline ends.

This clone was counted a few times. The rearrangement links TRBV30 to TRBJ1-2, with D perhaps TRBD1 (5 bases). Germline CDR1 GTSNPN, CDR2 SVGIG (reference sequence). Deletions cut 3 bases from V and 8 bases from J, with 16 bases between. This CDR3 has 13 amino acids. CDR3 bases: TGTGCCTGGAGCCCAGCGGGGGTGAGCGGCTACACCTTC. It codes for CAWSPAGVSGYTF.